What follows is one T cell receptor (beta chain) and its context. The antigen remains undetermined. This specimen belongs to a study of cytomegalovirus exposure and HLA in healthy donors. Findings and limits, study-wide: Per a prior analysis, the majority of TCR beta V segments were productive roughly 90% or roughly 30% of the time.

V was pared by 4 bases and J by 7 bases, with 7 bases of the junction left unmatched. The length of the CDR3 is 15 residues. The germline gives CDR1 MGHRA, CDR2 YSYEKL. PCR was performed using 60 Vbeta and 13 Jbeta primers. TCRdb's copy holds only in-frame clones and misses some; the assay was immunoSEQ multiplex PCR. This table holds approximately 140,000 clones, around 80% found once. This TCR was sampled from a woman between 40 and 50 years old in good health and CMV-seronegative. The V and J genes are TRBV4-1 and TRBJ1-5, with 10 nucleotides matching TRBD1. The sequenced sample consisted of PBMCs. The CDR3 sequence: CASSPTGGAGQPQHF. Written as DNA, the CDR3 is TGCGCCAGCAGCCCGACAGGGGGCGCGGGGCAGCCCCAGCATTTT.